Listed below are T cell receptor beta chains from one sample, sequenced in a study of blood T cell repertoires in COVID-19. Assay used: immunoSEQ multiplex PCR; TCRdb lists only in-frame clones, some missing. The sample comprises about 300,000 clones, under 90% of which are singletons, and about 9.4% rests with the top ten. Sequencing input: PBMCs or T cells enriched from blood (not recorded which). Every receptor here comes from a woman younger than 35 who had recovered from COVID-19. Each CDR3 is given with its conserved first and last residue. D genes are given only for firm matches. The size field is filled for only some rows; it gives once, few, many or a size class.

j_gene: TRBJ2-1; abundance: -; d_gene: -; v_gene: TRBV7-9; CDR3nt: TGTGCCAGCAGCCCTACTTCGCGGGCCTCCGATGAGCAGTTCTTC; CDR3aa: CASSPTSRASDEQFF
j_gene: TRBJ1-2; abundance: once; d_gene: -; v_gene: TRBV28; CDR3nt: TGTGCCAGCAGTGGCCACAGGAACTATGGCTACACCTTC; CDR3aa: CASSGHRNYGYTF
j_gene: TRBJ1-1; abundance: -; d_gene: -; v_gene: TRBV19; CDR3nt: TGTGCCAGTAATAAACAGGCGGCGGGGGCTGAAGCTTTCTTT; CDR3aa: CASNKQAAGAEAFF
j_gene: TRBJ1-1; abundance: -; d_gene: -; v_gene: TRBV7-9; CDR3nt: TGTGCCAGCAGCCAGGTTCCGAACACTGAAGCTTTCTTT; CDR3aa: CASSQVPNTEAFF
j_gene: TRBJ1-1; abundance: -; d_gene: -; v_gene: TRBV5-8; CDR3nt: TGTGCCAGCAGGATAACAGGGAAGTACACTGAAGCTTTCTTT; CDR3aa: CASRITGKYTEAFF
j_gene: TRBJ1-1; abundance: -; d_gene: -; v_gene: TRBV28; CDR3nt: TGTGCCAGCAGTTTATCACAGCAGAACACTGAAGCTTTCTTT; CDR3aa: CASSLSQQNTEAFF
j_gene: TRBJ2-2; abundance: -; d_gene: -; v_gene: TRBV18; CDR3nt: TGTGCCAGCTCACCACGTACGGGCGGGGAGCTGTTTTTT; CDR3aa: CASSPRTGGELFF
j_gene: TRBJ2-2; abundance: -; d_gene: -; v_gene: TRBV30; CDR3nt: TGTGCCTGGAGTGGGGGTGGGGCAGCGATGCCCGGGGAGCTGTTTTTT; CDR3aa: CAWSGGGAAMPGELFF
j_gene: TRBJ2-1; abundance: -; d_gene: TRBD2; v_gene: TRBV30; CDR3nt: TGTGCCTGGGGACTAGCGGGAGGGTGGTTTCAGTTCTTC; CDR3aa: CAWGLAGGWFQFF
j_gene: TRBJ1-2; abundance: once; d_gene: TRBD1; v_gene: TRBV4-1; CDR3nt: TGCGCCAGCAGCCAAAACAGGGGGGGGGATGGCTACACCTTC; CDR3aa: CASSQNRGGDGYTF
j_gene: TRBJ2-7; abundance: -; d_gene: -; v_gene: TRBV28; CDR3nt: TGTGCCAGCAGTTCCACTAGCTGGAGCTCCTACGAGCAGTACTTC; CDR3aa: CASSSTSWSSYEQYF
j_gene: TRBJ1-2; abundance: -; d_gene: TRBD1; v_gene: TRBV28; CDR3nt: TGTGCCAGCAGCTCGGGACAGGGGAAAGGCTACACCTTC; CDR3aa: CASSSGQGKGYTF
j_gene: TRBJ1-2; abundance: -; d_gene: -; v_gene: TRBV4-2; CDR3nt: TGTGCCAGCAGCCAAGCTTCGGGGGACGGCCAGTATGGCTACACCTTC; CDR3aa: CASSQASGDGQYGYTF
j_gene: TRBJ2-5; abundance: -; d_gene: TRBD1; v_gene: TRBV18; CDR3nt: TGTGCCAGCTCACCCCGACAGGGGGCCCAAGAGACCCAGTACTTC; CDR3aa: CASSPRQGAQETQYF
j_gene: TRBJ1-2; abundance: once; d_gene: -; v_gene: TRBV6-1; CDR3nt: TGTGCCAGCAGTGAATATTCCGCGAACAGCTATGGCTACACCTTC; CDR3aa: CASSEYSANSYGYTF
j_gene: TRBJ2-1; abundance: -; d_gene: -; v_gene: TRBV21-1; CDR3nt: TGTGCCAGCAGGGGGGACAGGGGTCCAAGCTCCTACAATGAGCAGTTCTTC; CDR3aa: CASRGDRGPSSYNEQFF
j_gene: TRBJ1-5; abundance: -; d_gene: -; v_gene: TRBV6-1; CDR3nt: TGTGCCAGCAGTGAAGTGGGACACCGCAATCAGCCCCAGCATTTT; CDR3aa: CASSEVGHRNQPQHF
j_gene: TRBJ2-3; abundance: few; d_gene: TRBD2; v_gene: TRBV24-1; CDR3nt: TGTGCCACCAGTGATTTCCGCTTCGGCCTAGCGGGAGATACGCAGTATTTT; CDR3aa: CATSDFRFGLAGDTQYF
j_gene: TRBJ1-1; abundance: -; d_gene: TRBD1; v_gene: TRBV5-3; CDR3nt: TGTGCCAGAAGCCCCGGACAGGCTGAAGCTTTCTTT; CDR3aa: CARSPGQAEAFF
j_gene: TRBJ2-7; abundance: -; d_gene: -; v_gene: TRBV9; CDR3nt: TGTGCCAGCAGCGTAGGCGAGGCCTCCTACGAGCAGTACTTC; CDR3aa: CASSVGEASYEQYF
j_gene: TRBJ1-5; abundance: -; d_gene: TRBD1; v_gene: TRBV6-1; CDR3nt: TGTGCCAGCAGTGAAGGACAGGGGGGGAATCAGCCCCAGCATTTT; CDR3aa: CASSEGQGGNQPQHF
j_gene: TRBJ2-3; abundance: -; d_gene: TRBD2; v_gene: TRBV7-3; CDR3nt: TGTGCCAGCAGCGTGTCTAGCGGGGGCACAGATACGCAGTATTTT; CDR3aa: CASSVSSGGTDTQYF
j_gene: TRBJ1-6; abundance: once; d_gene: TRBD1; v_gene: TRBV9; CDR3nt: TGTGCCAGCAGTGTGAACAGGGGTCCCCTCCACTTT; CDR3aa: CASSVNRGPLHF
j_gene: TRBJ2-7; abundance: -; d_gene: TRBD1; v_gene: TRBV11-2; CDR3nt: TGTGCCAGCAGCCTATTTGGACCCGGGACAGGGACTTTCGAGCAGTACTTC; CDR3aa: CASSLFGPGTGTFEQYF
j_gene: TRBJ1-2; abundance: -; d_gene: -; v_gene: TRBV15; CDR3nt: TGTGCCACCAGCAGAGGCTCCACTCGACAAGGCTACACCTTC; CDR3aa: CATSRGSTRQGYTF
j_gene: TRBJ1-5; abundance: -; d_gene: -; v_gene: TRBV7-6; CDR3nt: TGTGCCAGCAGCCTAGAACTCAATCAGCCCCAGCATTTT; CDR3aa: CASSLELNQPQHF
j_gene: TRBJ1-1; abundance: -; d_gene: -; v_gene: TRBV2; CDR3nt: TGTGCCAGCAGTGTGCAGGGGAACACTGAAGCTTTCTTT; CDR3aa: CASSVQGNTEAFF
j_gene: TRBJ1-2; abundance: -; d_gene: TRBD1; v_gene: TRBV5-6; CDR3nt: TGTGCCAGCAGCTTGCGACAGGGGGAAGTCCTTAACTATGGCTACACCTTC; CDR3aa: CASSLRQGEVLNYGYTF
j_gene: TRBJ2-7; abundance: few; d_gene: TRBD1; v_gene: TRBV19; CDR3nt: TGTGCCAGTTCGGGACAGGGCCTCGAGCAGTACTTC; CDR3aa: CASSGQGLEQYF
j_gene: TRBJ1-6; abundance: -; d_gene: TRBD1; v_gene: TRBV11-3; CDR3nt: TGTGCCAGCAGCTTTCTTTTCTCCAAGCAGGGGGCCGATTCACCCCTCCACTTT; CDR3aa: CASSFLFSKQGADSPLHF
j_gene: TRBJ1-5; abundance: once; d_gene: -; v_gene: TRBV19; CDR3nt: TGTGCCAGTAGTCCTACCGGGACACATAGCAATCAGCCCCAGCATTTT; CDR3aa: CASSPTGTHSNQPQHF
j_gene: TRBJ2-2; abundance: -; d_gene: TRBD1; v_gene: TRBV5-1; CDR3nt: TGCGCCAGCAGCTTAGGACGGGACAGGGTGTCCGGGGAGCTGTTTTTT; CDR3aa: CASSLGRDRVSGELFF
j_gene: TRBJ2-1; abundance: -; d_gene: TRBD2; v_gene: TRBV7-9; CDR3nt: TGTGCCAGCAGCACTGGTAGCGGGGGAGTGGGGCAGTTCTTC; CDR3aa: CASSTGSGGVGQFF
j_gene: TRBJ2-7; abundance: -; d_gene: -; v_gene: TRBV3-1/TRBV3-2; CDR3nt: TGTGCCAGCAGCCTGACGACTCGCAACTACGAGCAGTACTTC; CDR3aa: CASSLTTRNYEQYF
j_gene: TRBJ1-2; abundance: -; d_gene: -; v_gene: TRBV19; CDR3nt: TGTGCCAGTCTCGGGAACGGCTACACCTTC; CDR3aa: CASLGNGYTF
j_gene: TRBJ2-6; abundance: -; d_gene: -; v_gene: TRBV24-1; CDR3nt: TGTGCCACCAGTGATTCCGGGATCCTTTGGTTTAATGGGGCCAACGTCCTGACTTTC; CDR3aa: CATSDSGILWFNGANVLTF
j_gene: TRBJ1-2; abundance: -; d_gene: -; v_gene: TRBV15; CDR3nt: TGTGCCACCAGCCCCCGAGGGATTGGTGGCTACACCTTC; CDR3aa: CATSPRGIGGYTF
j_gene: TRBJ2-5; abundance: -; d_gene: -; v_gene: TRBV18; CDR3nt: TGTGCCAGCTCACCAGGGGAGTGGGAGACCCAGTACTTC; CDR3aa: CASSPGEWETQYF
j_gene: TRBJ1-2; abundance: -; d_gene: -; v_gene: TRBV6-4; CDR3nt: TGTGCCAGCAGTGCCCCGGGTAAGTATGGCTACACCTTC; CDR3aa: CASSAPGKYGYTF
j_gene: TRBJ1-4; abundance: -; d_gene: TRBD1; v_gene: TRBV28; CDR3nt: TGTGCCAGCAGAATGACAGGGGGCGCAGGGGAAAAACTGTTTTTT; CDR3aa: CASRMTGGAGEKLFF
j_gene: TRBJ1-3; abundance: few; d_gene: -; v_gene: TRBV5-1; CDR3nt: TGCGCCAGCAGCTGGGGAGACTACTCTGGAAACACCATATATTTT; CDR3aa: CASSWGDYSGNTIYF
j_gene: TRBJ1-2; abundance: -; d_gene: -; v_gene: TRBV12-3/TRBV12-4; CDR3nt: TGTGCCAGCACATTGGCCTATGGCTACACCTTC; CDR3aa: CASTLAYGYTF
j_gene: TRBJ2-3; abundance: -; d_gene: -; v_gene: TRBV6-1; CDR3nt: TGTGCCAGCAGTGAAGCGCATACTATCACGGGGGCAGATACGCAGTATTTT; CDR3aa: CASSEAHTITGADTQYF
j_gene: TRBJ1-2; abundance: -; d_gene: -; v_gene: TRBV28; CDR3nt: TGTGCCAGCAGCGAGCCGGGACTGGGGGACTATGGCTACACCTTC; CDR3aa: CASSEPGLGDYGYTF
j_gene: TRBJ1-1; abundance: -; d_gene: TRBD1; v_gene: TRBV7-7; CDR3nt: TGTGCTAGCAGCCCAGACAGGGACACTGAAGCTTTCTTT; CDR3aa: CASSPDRDTEAFF
j_gene: TRBJ1-3; abundance: -; d_gene: TRBD1; v_gene: TRBV28; CDR3nt: TGTGCCAGCACGCAACAGGGGCGCCTTCCAGGAAACACCATATATTTT; CDR3aa: CASTQQGRLPGNTIYF
j_gene: TRBJ1-1; abundance: -; d_gene: -; v_gene: TRBV28; CDR3nt: TGTGCCAGCAGCAAGTCGACAGGACGCATGAACACTGAAGCTTTCTTT; CDR3aa: CASSKSTGRMNTEAFF
j_gene: TRBJ2-7; abundance: -; d_gene: TRBD2; v_gene: TRBV18; CDR3nt: TGTGCCAGCTCAAGCGGGGGGGCGTCCCTGGAGCAGTACTTC; CDR3aa: CASSSGGASLEQYF